This note documents a single T cell receptor beta chain sequence. This sample is part of a study of cytomegalovirus exposure and HLA in healthy donors. The PCR had 60 Vbeta and 13 Jbeta primers. Some clones are missing from TCRdb's copy, which holds only in-frame ones; the method was immunoSEQ multiplex PCR. The table lists around 85,000 clones, approximately 74% of them singletons, with 20% to 25% in the top ten. Germline assignment: CDR1 SGDLS and CDR2 YYNGEE. The CDR3 runs 14 residues. V was clipped by 2 bases and J by 6 bases; unmatched bases: 1. The rearrangement joins TRBV9 to TRBJ2-5, with TRBD2 matching 13 bases. This receptor was identified in a man aged 25 to 40 in good health and CMV-seropositive. The source material was PBMCs. This CDR3 reads CASSVGLAGQTQYF. The CDR3 nucleotides read TGTGCCAGCAGCGTGGGACTAGCGGGACAGACCCAGTACTTC.